This T cell receptor (beta chain) was identified during a study of T cell responses to AZD1222 COVID-19 vaccine. Method: immunoSEQ multiplex PCR; TCRdb's copy keeps in-frame clones and lacks some. The sample includes roughly 140,000 clones, 80% to 90% of them seen just once. General study findings and limits: Regions 160-218 and 743-854 dominated among vaccine-associated CD4 TCRs spanning spike. Donors were chiefly white British, with a greater number of females, and clonal diversity was perhaps underestimated. Compared with day 0, the breadth and depth of the Spike-specific TCR repertoire rose significantly after two doses of AZD1222. Per reports, nearly half of all spike-specific TCRs target regions that are unmutated in variants.

A note on this clone: Its antigen is still unknown.

Germline V gene lookup returns CDR1 KGHDR and CDR2 SFDVKD. V lost 3 bases to trimming and J lost 9 bases; unmatched junction nucleotides: 18. The CDR3 totals 18 residues. The clonotype was recovered from an adult who received the AZD1222 COVID-19 vaccine. The sample here was peripheral blood, taken 28 days after the second AZD1222 dose. This chain joins TRBV24-1 and TRBJ2-1; 8 bases line up with TRBD2. CDR3 sequence (DNA): TGTGCCACCAGTGATCCGCTCCAGGAAGCGGGGGTTTTAGGTGAGCAGTTCTTC. It codes for CATSDPLQEAGVLGEQFF.